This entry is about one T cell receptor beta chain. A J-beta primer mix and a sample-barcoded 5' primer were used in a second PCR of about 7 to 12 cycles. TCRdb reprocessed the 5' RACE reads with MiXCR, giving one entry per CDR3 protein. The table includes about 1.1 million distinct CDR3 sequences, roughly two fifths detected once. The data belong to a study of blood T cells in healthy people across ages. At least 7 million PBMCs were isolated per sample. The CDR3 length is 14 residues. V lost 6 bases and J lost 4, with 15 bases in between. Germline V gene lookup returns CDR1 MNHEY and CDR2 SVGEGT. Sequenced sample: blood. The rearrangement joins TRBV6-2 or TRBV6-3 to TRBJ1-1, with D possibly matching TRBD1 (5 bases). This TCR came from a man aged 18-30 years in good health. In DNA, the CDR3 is TGTGCCAGCAGACTCCTCGGGGGGGGCACTGAAGCTTTCTTT. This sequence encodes CASRLLGGGTEAFF.